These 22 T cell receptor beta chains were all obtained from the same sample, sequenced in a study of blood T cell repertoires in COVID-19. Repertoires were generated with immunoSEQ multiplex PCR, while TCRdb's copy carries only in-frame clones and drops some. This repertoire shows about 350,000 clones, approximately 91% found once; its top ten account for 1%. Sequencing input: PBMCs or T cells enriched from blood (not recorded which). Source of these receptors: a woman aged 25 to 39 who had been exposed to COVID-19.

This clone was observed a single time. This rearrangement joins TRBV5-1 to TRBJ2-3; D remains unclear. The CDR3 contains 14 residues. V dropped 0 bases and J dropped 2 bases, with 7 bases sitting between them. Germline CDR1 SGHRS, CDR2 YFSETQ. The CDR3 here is CASSLESVTDTQYF. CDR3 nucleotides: TGCGCCAGCAGCTTGGAGTCAGTCACAGATACGCAGTATTTT.

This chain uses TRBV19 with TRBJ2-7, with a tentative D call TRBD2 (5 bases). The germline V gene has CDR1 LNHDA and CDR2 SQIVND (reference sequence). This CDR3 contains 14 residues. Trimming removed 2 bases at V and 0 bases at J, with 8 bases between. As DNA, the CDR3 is TGTGCCAGTAGTATACAGCGGAGCTCCTACGAGCAGTACTTC. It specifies CASSIQRSSYEQYF.

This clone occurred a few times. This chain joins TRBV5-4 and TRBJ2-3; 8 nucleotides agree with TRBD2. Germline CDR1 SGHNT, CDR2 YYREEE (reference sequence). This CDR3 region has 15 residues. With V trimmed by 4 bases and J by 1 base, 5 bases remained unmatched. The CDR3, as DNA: TGTGCCAGCAGCCGAGCGGGAGACGGCACAGATACGCAGTATTTT. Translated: CASSRAGDGTDTQYF.

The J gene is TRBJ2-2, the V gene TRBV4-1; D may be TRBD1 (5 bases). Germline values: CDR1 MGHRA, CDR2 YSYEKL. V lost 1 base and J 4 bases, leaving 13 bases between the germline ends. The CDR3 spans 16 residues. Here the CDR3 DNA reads TGCGCCAGCAGCCAAGGCTCTCCAGGGATCACCGGGGAGCTGTTTTTT. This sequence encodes CASSQGSPGITGELFF.

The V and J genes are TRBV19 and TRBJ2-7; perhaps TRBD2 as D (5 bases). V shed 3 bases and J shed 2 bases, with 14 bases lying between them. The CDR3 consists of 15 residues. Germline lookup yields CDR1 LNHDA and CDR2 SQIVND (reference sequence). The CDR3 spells CASSMKDSLTYEQYF. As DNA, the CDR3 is TGTGCCAGTAGTATGAAGGACTCGCTGACCTACGAGCAGTACTTC. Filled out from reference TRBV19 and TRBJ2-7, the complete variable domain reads DGGITQSPKYLFRKEGQNVTLSCEQNLNHDAMYWYRQDPGQGLRLIYYSQIVNDFQKGDIAEGYSVSREKKESFPLTVTSAQKNPTAFYLCASSMKDSLTYEQYFGPGTRLTVT.

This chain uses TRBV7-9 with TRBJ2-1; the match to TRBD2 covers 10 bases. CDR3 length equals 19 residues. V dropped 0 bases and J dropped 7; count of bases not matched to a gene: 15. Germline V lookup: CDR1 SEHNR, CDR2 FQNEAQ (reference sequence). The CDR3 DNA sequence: TGTGCCAGCAGCTTAGCGGGGGGAATGCTTAGCGGGAGGAGGAATGAGCAGTTCTTC. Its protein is CASSLAGGMLSGRRNEQFF.

This CDR3 is CASSFPDRPGSYNSPLHF. DNA for the CDR3: TGTGCCAGCAGCTTCCCGGACAGACCTGGCTCCTATAATTCACCCCTCCACTTT. V gene TRBV7-3 combines with J gene TRBJ1-6; the D gene is possibly TRBD1 (6 bases). The ends were cut back, 3 bases at V and 0 bases at J, with 15 bases in the middle. Looked up from germline, CDR1 is SGHTA and CDR2 is FQGTGA. The CDR3 consists of 18 residues.

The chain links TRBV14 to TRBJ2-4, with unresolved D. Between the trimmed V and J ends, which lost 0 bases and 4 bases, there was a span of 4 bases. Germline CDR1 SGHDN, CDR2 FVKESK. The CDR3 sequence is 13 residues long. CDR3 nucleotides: TGTGCCAGCAGCCAAGACAGAAAAAACATTCAGTACTTC. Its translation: CASSQDRKNIQYF. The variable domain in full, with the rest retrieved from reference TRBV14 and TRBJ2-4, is EAGVTQFPSHSVIEKGQTVTLRCDPISGHDNLYWYRRVMGKEIKFLLHFVKESKQDESGMPNNRFLAERTGGTYSTLKVQPAELEDSGVYFCASSQDRKNIQYFGAGTRLSVL.

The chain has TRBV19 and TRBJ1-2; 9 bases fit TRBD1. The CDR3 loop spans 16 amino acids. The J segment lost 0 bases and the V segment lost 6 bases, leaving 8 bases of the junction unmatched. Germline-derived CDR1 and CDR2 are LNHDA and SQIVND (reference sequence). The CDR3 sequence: CASSPLGTGTNYGYTF. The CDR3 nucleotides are TGTGCCAGTAGCCCTCTGGGGACAGGGACTAACTATGGCTACACCTTC.

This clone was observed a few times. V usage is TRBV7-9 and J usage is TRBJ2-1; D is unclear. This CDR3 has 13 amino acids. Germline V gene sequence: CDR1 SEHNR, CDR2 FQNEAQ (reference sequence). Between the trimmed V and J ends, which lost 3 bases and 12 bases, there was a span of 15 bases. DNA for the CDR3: TGTGCCAGCAGCTTCTACCGGCTAGATGGGCAGTTCTTC. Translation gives CASSFYRLDGQFF.

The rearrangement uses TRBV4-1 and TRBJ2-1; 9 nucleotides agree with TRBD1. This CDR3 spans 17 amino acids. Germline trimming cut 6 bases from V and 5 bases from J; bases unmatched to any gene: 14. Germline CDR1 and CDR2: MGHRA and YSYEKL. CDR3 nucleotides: TGCGCCAGCAGTCTTAAAACACAGGGGGCTGAGGACAATGAGCAGTTCTTC. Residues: CASSLKTQGAEDNEQFF.

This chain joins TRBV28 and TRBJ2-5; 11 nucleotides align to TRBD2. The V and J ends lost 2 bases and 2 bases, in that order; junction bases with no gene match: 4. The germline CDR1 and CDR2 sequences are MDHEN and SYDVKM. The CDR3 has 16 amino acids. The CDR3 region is CASSLATSGTQETQYF. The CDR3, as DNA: TGTGCCAGCAGTTTAGCGACTAGCGGGACTCAAGAGACCCAGTACTTC.

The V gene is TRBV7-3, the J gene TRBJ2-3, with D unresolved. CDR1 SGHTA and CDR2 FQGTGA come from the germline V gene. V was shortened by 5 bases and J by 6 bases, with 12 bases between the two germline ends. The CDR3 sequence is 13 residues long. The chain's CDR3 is CASSPDPQDTQYF. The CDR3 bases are TGTGCCAGCAGCCCTGATCCCCAGGATACGCAGTATTTT.

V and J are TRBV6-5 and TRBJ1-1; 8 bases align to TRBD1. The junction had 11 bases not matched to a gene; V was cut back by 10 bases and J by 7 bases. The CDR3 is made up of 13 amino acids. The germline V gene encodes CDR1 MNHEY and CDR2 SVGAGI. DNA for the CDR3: TGTGCCACCAACAGGGGGGTTTATAGTGAAGCTTTCTTT. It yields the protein CATNRGVYSEAFF.

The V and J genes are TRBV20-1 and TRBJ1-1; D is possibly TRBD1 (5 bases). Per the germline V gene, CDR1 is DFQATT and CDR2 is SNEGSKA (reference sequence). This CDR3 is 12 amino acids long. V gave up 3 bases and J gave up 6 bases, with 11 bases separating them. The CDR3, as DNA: TGCAGTGCTAGTTATCAGGGCGCTGAAGCTTTCTTT. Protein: CSASYQGAEAFF.

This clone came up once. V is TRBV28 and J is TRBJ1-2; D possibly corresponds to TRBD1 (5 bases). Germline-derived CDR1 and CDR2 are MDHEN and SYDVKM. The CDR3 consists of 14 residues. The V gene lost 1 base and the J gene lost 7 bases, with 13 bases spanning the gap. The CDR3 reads CASSLSGPGSGYTF. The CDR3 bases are TGTGCCAGCAGTTTATCAGGGCCCGGGAGTGGCTACACCTTC.

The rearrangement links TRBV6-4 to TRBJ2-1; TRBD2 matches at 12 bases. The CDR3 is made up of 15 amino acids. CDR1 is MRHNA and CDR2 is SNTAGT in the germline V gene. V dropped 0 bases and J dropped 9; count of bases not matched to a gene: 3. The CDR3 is CASSDSLAGGLEQFF. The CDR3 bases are TGTGCCAGCAGTGACTCACTAGCGGGAGGCCTTGAGCAGTTCTTC.

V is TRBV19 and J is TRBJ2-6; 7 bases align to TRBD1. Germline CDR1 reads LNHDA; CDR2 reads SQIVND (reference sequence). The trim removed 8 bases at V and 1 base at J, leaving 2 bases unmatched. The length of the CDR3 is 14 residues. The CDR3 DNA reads TGTGCCAGTCAACAGGGGTCTGGGGCCAACGTCCTGACTTTC. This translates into CASQQGSGANVLTF.

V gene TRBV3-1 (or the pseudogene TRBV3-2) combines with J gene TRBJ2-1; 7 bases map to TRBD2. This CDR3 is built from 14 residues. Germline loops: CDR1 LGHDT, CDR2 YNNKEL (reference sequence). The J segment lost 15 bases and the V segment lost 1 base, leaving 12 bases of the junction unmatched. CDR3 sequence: CASSQGQRGTSGFF. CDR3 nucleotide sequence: TGTGCCAGCAGCCAAGGACAGCGGGGAACTAGTGGGTTCTTC.

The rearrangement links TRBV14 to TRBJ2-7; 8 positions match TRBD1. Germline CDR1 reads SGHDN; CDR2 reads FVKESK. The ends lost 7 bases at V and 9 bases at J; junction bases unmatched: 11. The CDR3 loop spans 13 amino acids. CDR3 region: CASTDTTTGAQYF. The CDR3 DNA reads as TGTGCCAGCACAGATACTACGACAGGGGCGCAGTACTTC.

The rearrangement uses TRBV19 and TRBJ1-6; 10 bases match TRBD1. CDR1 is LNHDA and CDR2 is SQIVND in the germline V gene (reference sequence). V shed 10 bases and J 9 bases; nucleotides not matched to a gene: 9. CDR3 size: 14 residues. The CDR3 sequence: CATRPRDRGSPLHF. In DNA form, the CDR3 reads TGTGCCACCAGGCCCCGGGACAGGGGTTCACCCCTCCACTTT.

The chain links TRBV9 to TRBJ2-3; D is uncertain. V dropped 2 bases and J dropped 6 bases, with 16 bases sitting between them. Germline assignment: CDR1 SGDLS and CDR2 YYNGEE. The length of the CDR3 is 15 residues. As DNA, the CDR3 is TGTGCCAGCAGCGTGGAGTTAATAAGTAGGGATACGCAGTATTTT. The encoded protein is CASSVELISRDTQYF.